This T cell receptor (beta chain) was captured by sequencing in a study of cytomegalovirus exposure and HLA in healthy donors. The study's findings and limits: Specificity of a few CMV-associated chains for CMV antigens was verified in vitro.

Profiled with immunoSEQ multiplex PCR; TCRdb holds only in-frame clones, not every one. The data show some 110,000 clones, with 88% seen just once and less than 4.5% held by the top ten. With respect to this clone: Its target is not known.

The germline CDR1 and CDR2 sequences are SNHLY and FYNNEI. The CDR3 consists of 11 residues. Trimming pared 7 bases from V and 3 bases from J, leaving 6 bases between. This TCR derives from a man between 18 and 29 years old in good health and CMV-seropositive. Material for sequencing was PBMCs. This chain joins TRBV2 and TRBJ1-2, with D uncertain. CDR3 DNA sequence: TGTGCCAGCACACGGGACTATGGCTACACCTTC. Translating it yields CASTRDYGYTF.